The entry that follows covers one T cell receptor (beta chain) sequence. Its antigen remains unknown. The sample originates from a study of graft-versus-host responses after intestinal transplantation. For the study at large: All recipients were transplanted with multivisceral, liver-intestinal, or isolated intestinal grafts. Induction using anti-thymocyte globulin, followed by tacrolimus and steroids for approximately 3 years, was given to all recipients.

Produced via immunoSEQ multiplex PCR; TCRdb's table is partial and in-frame only. Of under 100,000 clones in the sample, less than 95% were seen once. Germline V CDR1 and CDR2: WNHNN, SYGVQD (reference sequence). There are 14 residues in the CDR3. The trim removed 10 bases at V and 7 bases at J, leaving 11 bases unmatched. Study-wide results and limits: Early post-transplant declines in HvG were associated with peak levels of circulating GvH clones.

This rearrangement joins TRBV10-1 to TRBJ1-5, with 9 bases fitting TRBD1. This material consisted of unstimulated CD8+ T cells sorted from spleen or lymph node cells, taken before transplant. The TCR was taken from a human donor who was the organ donor for an intestinal transplant. As DNA, the CDR3 is TGCGCCATCCCGTCGGGACAGGGAAAGCAGCCCCAGCATTTT. It encodes CAIPSGQGKQPQHF.